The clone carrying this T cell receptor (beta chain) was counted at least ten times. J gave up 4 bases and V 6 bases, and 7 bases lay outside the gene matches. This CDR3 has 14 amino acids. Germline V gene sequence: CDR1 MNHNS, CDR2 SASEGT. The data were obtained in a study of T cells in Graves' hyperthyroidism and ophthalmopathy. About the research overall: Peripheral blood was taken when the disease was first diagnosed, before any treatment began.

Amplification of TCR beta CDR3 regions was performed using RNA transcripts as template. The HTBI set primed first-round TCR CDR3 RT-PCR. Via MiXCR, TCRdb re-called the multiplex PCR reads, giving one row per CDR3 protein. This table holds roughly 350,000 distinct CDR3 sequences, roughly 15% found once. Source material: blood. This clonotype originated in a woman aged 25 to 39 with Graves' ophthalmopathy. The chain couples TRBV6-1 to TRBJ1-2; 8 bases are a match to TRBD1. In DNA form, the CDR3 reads TGTGCCAGCAGAAGACCGACAGGGGCCTATGGCTACACCTTC. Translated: CASRRPTGAYGYTF.